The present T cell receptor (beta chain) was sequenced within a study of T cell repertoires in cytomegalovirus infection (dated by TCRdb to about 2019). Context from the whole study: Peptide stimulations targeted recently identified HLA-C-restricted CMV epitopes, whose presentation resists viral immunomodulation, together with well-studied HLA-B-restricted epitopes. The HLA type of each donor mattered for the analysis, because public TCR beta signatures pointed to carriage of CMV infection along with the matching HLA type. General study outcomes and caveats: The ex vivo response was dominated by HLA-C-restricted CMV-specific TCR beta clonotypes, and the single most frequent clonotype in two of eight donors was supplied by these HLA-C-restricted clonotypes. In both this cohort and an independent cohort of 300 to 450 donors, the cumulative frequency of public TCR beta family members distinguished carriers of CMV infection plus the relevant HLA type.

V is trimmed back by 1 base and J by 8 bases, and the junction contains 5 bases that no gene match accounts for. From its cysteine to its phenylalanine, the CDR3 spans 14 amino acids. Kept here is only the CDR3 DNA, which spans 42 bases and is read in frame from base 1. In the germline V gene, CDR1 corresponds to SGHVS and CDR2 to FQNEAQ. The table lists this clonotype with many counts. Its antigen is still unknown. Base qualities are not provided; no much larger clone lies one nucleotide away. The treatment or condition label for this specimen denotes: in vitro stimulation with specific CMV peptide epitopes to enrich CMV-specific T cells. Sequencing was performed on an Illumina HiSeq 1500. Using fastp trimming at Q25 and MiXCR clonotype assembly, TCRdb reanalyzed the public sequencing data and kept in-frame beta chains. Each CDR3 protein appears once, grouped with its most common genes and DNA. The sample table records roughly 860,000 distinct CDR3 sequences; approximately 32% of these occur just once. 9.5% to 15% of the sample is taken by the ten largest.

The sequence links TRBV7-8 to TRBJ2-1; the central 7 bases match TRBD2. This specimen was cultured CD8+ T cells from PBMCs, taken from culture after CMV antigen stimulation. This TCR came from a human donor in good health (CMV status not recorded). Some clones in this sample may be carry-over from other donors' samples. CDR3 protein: CASSLEASGDEQFF. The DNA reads TGTGCCAGCAGCTTAGAAGCTAGCGGCGATGAGCAGTTCTTC. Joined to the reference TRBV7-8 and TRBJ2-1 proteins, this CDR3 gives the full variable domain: GAGVSQSPRYKVAKRGQDVALRCDPISGHVSLFWYQQALGQGPEFLTYFQNEAQLDKSGLPSDRFFAERPEGSVSTLKIQRTQQEDSAVYLCASSLEASGDEQFFGPGTRLTVL.